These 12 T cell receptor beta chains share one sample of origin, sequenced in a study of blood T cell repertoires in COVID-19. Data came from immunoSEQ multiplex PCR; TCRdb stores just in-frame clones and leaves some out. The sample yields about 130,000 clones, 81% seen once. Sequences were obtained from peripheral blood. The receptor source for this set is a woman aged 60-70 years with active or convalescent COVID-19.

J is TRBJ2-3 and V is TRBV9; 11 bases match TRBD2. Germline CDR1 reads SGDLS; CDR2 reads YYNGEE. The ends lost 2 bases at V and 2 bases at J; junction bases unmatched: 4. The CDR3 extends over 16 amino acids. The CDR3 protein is CASSVWGLADTDTQYF. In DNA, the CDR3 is TGTGCCAGCAGCGTCTGGGGACTAGCGGACACAGATACGCAGTATTTT.

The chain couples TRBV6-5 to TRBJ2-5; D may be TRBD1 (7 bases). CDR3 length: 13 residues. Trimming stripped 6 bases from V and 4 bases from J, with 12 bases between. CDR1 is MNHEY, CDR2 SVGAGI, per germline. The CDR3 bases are TGTGCCAGCAGAGGGACAGCGGGAGAGACCCAGTACTTC. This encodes CASRGTAGETQYF.

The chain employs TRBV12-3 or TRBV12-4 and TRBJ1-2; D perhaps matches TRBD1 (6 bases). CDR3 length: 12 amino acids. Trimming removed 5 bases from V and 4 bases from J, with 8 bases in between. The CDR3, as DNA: TGTGCCAGCAGTCTACAGGGCTATGGCTACACCTTC. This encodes CASSLQGYGYTF.

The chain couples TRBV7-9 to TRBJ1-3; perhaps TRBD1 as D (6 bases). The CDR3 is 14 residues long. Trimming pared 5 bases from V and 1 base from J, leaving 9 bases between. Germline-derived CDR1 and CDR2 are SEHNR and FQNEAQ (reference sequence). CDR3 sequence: CASSQGQSGNTIYF. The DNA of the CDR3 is TGTGCCAGCAGCCAAGGACAGTCTGGAAACACCATATATTTT.

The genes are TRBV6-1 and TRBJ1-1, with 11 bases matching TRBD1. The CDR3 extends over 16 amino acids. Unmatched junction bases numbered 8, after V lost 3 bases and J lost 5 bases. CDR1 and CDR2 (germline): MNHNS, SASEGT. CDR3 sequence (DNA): TGTGCCAGCAGTGATTATATCGGACAGGGGGCAACTGAAGCTTTCTTT. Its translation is CASSDYIGQGATEAFF.

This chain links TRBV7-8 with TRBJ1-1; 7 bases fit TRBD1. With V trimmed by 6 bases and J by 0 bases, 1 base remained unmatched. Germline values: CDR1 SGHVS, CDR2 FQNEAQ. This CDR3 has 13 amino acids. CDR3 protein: CASRQGLNTEAFF. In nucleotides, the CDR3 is TGTGCCAGCAGACAGGGGCTGAACACTGAAGCTTTCTTT.

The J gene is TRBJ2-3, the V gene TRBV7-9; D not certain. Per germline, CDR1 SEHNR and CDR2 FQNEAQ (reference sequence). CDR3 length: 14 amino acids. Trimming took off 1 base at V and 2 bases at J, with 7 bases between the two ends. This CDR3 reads CASSLVLLTDTQYF. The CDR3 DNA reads TGTGCCAGCAGCTTAGTACTTCTCACAGATACGCAGTATTTT.

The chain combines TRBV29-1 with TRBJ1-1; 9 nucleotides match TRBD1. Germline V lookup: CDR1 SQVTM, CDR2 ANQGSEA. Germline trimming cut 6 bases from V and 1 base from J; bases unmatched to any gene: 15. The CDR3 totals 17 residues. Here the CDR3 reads CSVAWRTGEGKNTEAFF. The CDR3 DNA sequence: TGCAGCGTAGCATGGAGGACAGGGGAGGGCAAGAACACTGAAGCTTTCTTT.

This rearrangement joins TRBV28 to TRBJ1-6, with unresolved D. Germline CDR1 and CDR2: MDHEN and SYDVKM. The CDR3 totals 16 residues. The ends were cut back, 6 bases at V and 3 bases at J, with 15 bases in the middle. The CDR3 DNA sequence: TGTGCCAGCAGCAGAGATACGCGAGGCTATAATTCACCCCTCCACTTT. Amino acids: CASSRDTRGYNSPLHF.

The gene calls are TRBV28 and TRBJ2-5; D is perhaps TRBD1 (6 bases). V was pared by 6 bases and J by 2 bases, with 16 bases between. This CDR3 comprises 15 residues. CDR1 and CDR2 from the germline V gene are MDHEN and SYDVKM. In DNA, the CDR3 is TGTGCCAGCAGCGTAAGAGACAGGTTTCAAGAGACCCAGTACTTC. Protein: CASSVRDRFQETQYF.

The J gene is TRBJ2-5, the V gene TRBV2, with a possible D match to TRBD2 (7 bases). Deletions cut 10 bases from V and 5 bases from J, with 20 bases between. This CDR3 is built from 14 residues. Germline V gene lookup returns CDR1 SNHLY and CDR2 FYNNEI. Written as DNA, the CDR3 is TGTGCCACTAAAGAATTCGGGGGGCAGGAGACCCAGTACTTC. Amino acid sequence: CATKEFGGQETQYF. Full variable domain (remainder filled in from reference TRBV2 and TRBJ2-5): EPEVTQTPSHQVTQMGQEVILRCVPISNHLYFYWYRQILGQKVEFLVSFYNNEISEKSEIFDDQFSVERPDGSNFTLKIRSTKLEDSAMYFCATKEFGGQETQYFGPGTRLLVL.

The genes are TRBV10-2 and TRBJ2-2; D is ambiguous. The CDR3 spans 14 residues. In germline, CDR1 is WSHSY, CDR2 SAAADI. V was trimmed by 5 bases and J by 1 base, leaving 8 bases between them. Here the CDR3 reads CASSLTRNTGELFF. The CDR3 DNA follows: TGCGCCAGCAGTCTTACAAGGAACACCGGGGAGCTGTTTTTT.